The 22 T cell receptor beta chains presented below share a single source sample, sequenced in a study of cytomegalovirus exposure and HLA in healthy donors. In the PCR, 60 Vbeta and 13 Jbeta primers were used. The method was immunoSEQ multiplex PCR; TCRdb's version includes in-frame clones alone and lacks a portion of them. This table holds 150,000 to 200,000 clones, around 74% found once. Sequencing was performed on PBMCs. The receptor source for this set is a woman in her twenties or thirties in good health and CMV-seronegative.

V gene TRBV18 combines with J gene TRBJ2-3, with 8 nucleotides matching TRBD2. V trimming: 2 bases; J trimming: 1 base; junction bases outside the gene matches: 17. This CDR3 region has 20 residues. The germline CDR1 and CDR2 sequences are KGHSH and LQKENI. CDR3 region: CASSPRRSGGTSKGTDTQYF. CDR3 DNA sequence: TGTGCCAGCTCACCAAGGAGGAGCGGGGGCACCTCTAAGGGCACAGATACGCAGTATTTT.

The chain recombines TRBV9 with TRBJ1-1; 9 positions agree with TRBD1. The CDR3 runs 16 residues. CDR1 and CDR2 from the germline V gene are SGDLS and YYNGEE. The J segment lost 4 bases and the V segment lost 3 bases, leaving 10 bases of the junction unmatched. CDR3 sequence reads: CASSGPGVTGGTEAFF. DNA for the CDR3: TGTGCCAGCAGCGGCCCCGGTGTGACAGGGGGCACTGAAGCTTTCTTT. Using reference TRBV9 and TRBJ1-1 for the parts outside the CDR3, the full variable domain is DSGVTQTPKHLITATGQRVTLRCSPRSGDLSVYWYQQSLDQGLQFLIQYYNGEERAKGNILERFSAQQFPDLHSELNLSSLELGDSALYFCASSGPGVTGGTEAFFGQGTRLTVV.

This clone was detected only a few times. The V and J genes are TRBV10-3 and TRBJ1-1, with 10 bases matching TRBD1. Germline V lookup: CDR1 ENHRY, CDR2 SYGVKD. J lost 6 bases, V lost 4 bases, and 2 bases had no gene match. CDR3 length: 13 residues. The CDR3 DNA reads TGTGCCATCAGTGGACAGGGGGCCTCTGAAGCTTTCTTT. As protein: CAISGQGASEAFF.

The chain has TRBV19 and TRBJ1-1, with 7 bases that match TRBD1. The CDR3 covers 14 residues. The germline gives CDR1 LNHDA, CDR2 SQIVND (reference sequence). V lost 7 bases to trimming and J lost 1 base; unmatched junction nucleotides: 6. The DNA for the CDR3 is TGTGCCAGTACCTACCGGACAGGGAACACTGAAGCTTTCTTT. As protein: CASTYRTGNTEAFF.

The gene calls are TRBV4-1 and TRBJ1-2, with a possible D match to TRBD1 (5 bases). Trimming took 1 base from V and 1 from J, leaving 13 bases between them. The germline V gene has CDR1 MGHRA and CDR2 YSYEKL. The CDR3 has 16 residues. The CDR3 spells CASSQGRARRNYGYTF. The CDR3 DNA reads TGCGCCAGCAGCCAAGGCAGGGCCCGTCGTAACTATGGCTACACCTTC.

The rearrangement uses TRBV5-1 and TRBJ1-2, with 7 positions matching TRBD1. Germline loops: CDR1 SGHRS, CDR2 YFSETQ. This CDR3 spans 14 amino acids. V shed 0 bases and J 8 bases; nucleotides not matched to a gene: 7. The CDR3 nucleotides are TGCGCCAGCAGCTTGGAAAGGGACAGTTTAGGCTACACCTTC. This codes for CASSLERDSLGYTF.

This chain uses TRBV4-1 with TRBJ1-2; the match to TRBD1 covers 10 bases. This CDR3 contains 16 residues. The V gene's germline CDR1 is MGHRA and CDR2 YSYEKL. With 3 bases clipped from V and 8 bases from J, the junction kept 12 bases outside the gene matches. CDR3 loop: CASSHGGDRGFGGYTF. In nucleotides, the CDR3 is TGCGCCAGCAGCCACGGAGGGGACAGGGGTTTCGGAGGCTACACCTTC.

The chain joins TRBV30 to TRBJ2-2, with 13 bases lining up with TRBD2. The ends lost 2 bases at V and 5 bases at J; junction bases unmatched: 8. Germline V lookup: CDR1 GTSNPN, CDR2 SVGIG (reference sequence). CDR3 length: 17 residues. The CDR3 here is CAWSQLAGGPGTGELFF. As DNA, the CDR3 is TGTGCCTGGAGTCAACTAGCGGGGGGGCCGGGGACCGGGGAGCTGTTTTTT.

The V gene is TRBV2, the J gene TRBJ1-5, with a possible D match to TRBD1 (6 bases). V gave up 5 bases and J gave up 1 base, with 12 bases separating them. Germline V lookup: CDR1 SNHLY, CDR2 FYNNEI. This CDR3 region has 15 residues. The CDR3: CASSPRDTSNQPQHF. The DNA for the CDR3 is TGTGCCAGCAGTCCCCGGGACACGAGCAATCAGCCCCAGCATTTT.

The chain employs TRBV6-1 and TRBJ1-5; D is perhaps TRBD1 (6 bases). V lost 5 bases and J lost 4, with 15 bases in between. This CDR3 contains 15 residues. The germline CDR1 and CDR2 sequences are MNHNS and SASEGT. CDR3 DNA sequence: TGTGCCAGCAGTTCCAGGGGAAACAAGAATCAGCCCCAGCATTTT. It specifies CASSSRGNKNQPQHF.

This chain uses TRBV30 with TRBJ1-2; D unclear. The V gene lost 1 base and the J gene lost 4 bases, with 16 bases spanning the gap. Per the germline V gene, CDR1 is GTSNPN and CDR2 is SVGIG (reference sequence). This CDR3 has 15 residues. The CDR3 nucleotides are TGTGCCTGGAGTGGTTTGGCCACCAGGTCCTATGGCTACACCTTC. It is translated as CAWSGLATRSYGYTF.

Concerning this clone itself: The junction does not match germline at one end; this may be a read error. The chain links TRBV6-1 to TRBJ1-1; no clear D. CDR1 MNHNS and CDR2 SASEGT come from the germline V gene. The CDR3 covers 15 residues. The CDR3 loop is CASSEEDSWNTEAFF. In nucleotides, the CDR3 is TGTGCCAGCAGCGAAGAGGACTCGTGGAACACTGAAGCTTTCTTT.

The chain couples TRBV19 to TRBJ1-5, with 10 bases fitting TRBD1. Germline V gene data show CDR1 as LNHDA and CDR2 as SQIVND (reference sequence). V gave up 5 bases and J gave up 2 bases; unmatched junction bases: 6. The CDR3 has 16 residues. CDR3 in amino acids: CASSPRTGGGNQPQHF. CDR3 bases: TGTGCCAGTAGTCCAAGGACAGGGGGTGGCAATCAGCCCCAGCATTTT.

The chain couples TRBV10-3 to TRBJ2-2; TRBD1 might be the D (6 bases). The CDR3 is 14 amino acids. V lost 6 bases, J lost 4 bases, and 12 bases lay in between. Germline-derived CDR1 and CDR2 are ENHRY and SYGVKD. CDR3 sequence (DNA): TGTGCCATCAGCCGCCCGGACAGCACCGGGGAGCTGTTTTTT. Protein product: CAISRPDSTGELFF.

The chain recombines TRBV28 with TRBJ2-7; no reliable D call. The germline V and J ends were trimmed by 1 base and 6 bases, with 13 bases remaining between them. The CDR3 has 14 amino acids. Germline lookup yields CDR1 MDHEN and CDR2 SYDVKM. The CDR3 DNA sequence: TGTGCCAGCAGTTTATCGTCAGGAACAGTCGAGCAGTACTTC. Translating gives CASSLSSGTVEQYF.

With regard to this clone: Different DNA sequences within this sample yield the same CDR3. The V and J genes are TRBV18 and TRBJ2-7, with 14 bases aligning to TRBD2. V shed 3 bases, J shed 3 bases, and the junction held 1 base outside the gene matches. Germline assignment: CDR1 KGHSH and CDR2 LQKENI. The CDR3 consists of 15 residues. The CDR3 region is CASSPTSGGVYEQYF. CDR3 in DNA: TGTGCCAGCTCACCGACTAGCGGGGGGGTCTACGAGCAGTACTTC.

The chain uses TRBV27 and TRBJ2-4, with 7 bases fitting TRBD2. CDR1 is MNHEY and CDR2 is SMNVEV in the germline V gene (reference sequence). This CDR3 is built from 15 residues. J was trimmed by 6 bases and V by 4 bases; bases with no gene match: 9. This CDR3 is CASSSGGLGGNIQYF. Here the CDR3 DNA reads TGTGCCAGCAGTTCCGGGGGGTTGGGAGGAAACATTCAGTACTTC.

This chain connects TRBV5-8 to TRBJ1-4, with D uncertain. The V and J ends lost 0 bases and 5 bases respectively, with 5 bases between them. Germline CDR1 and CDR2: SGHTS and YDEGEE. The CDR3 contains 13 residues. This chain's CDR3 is CASSLVRNEKLFF. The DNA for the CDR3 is TGTGCCAGCAGCTTGGTACGGAATGAAAAACTGTTTTTT.

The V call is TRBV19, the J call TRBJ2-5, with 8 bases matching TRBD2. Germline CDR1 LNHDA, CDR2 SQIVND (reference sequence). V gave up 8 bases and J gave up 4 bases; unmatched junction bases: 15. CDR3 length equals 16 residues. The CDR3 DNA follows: TGTGCCAGTGTTGGGACTAGGCGGGGTGGGCCAGAGACCCAGTACTTC. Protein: CASVGTRRGGPETQYF. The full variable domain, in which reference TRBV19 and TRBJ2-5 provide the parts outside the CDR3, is DGGITQSPKYLFRKEGQNVTLSCEQNLNHDAMYWYRQDPGQGLRLIYYSQIVNDFQKGDIAEGYSVSREKKESFPLTVTSAQKNPTAFYLCASVGTRRGGPETQYFGPGTRLLVL.

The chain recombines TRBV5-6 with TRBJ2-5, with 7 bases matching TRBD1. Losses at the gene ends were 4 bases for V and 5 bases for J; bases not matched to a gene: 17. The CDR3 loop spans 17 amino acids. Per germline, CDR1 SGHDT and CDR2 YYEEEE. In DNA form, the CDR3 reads TGTGCCAGCAGCACCTCACGAGAGGGGGCCTTTTGGGAGACCCAGTACTTC. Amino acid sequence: CASSTSREGAFWETQYF.

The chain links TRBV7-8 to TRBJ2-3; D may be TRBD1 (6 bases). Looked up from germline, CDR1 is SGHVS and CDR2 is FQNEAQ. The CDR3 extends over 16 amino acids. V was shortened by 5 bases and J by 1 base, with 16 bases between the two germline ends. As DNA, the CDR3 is TGTGCCAGCAGCACCGACAGGAATTGGGGCACAGATACGCAGTATTTT. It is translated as CASSTDRNWGTDTQYF.

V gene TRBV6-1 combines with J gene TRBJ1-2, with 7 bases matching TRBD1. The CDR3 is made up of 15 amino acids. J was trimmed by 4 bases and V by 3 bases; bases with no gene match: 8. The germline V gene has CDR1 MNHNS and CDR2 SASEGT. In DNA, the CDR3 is TGTGCCAGCAGTGATATGACAGGGTCGGCCTATGGCTACACCTTC. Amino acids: CASSDMTGSAYGYTF.